Reported below is one TCR beta chain. The antigen is unknown. Other nucleotide sequences in the sample specify the same CDR3. Germline V gene data show CDR1 as MNHNY and CDR2 as SVGAGI (reference sequence). CDR3 size: 12 residues. V was trimmed by 5 bases and J by 3 bases, leaving 6 bases between them. This sample is part of a study of shared clonotypes between healthy human individuals. For the study at large: A couple of female and three male donors aged 18 to 49 were enrolled. Study-wide points: The study generally estimated greater richness for naive than memory subsets.

The protocol was immunoSEQ multiplex PCR, while the TCRdb copy is restricted to in-frame clones and leaves out a portion. The table lists 730,000 or so clones, roughly 78% of them singletons, with approximately 1.8% in the top ten. Recent acute infections and vaccinations were absent in the healthy HIV-negative adult donors. Caucasian adults residing in Nashville, Tennessee made up all the donors. This clonotype was sampled from a woman aged 25 to 39 in good health. The sample was memory CD4+ T cells sorted from blood. Subset noted: CD45RA-negative fraction. This sequence joins TRBV6-6 and TRBJ2-3, with D hard to call. This chain's CDR3 is CASSLSTDTQYF. In DNA form, the CDR3 reads TGTGCCAGCAGTCTGAGTACAGATACGCAGTATTTT.